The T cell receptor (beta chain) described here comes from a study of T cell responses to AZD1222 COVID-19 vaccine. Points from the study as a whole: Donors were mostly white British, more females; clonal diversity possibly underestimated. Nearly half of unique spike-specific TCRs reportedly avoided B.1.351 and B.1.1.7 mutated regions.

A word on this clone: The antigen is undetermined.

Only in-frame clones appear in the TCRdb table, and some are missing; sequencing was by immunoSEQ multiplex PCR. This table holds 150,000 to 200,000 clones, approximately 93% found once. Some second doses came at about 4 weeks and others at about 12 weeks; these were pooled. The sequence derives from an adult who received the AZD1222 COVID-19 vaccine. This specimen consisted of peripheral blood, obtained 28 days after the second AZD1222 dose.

This CDR3 reads CASHLKNEQFF. The CDR3, as DNA: TGTGCCAGCCACCTAAAAAATGAGCAGTTCTTC. V is TRBV7-9 and J is TRBJ2-1; unclear D gene. V was trimmed by 8 bases and J by 7 bases, leaving 9 bases between them. The V gene's germline CDR1 is SEHNR and CDR2 FQNEAQ (reference sequence). This CDR3 spans 11 amino acids.